This T cell receptor beta chain was retrieved from a study of OX40 agonist ivuxolimab in advanced cancers. Study-wide background: Every 2 weeks, patients got intravenous ivuxolimab at one of six dose levels (0.01-10 mg/kg). Under the entry rules, prior anti-PD-1, anti-PD-L1 or anti-CTLA-4 therapy was allowed, and approximately 36% had some. Three patients, one with hepatocellular carcinoma and two with cutaneous melanoma, responded partially.

Trimming shortened V by 3 bases and J by 9 bases, and 15 bases separated the two germline ends. Germline lookup yields CDR1 LNHDA and CDR2 SQIVND (reference sequence). The CDR3 has 14 residues. Details on this clone: The antigen is unknown.

Sequenced by immunoSEQ multiplex PCR; TCRdb stores in-frame clones only, minus some. The data show approximately 21,000 clones, approximately 87% seen once. Whole-study results and caveats: Expanded peripheral T cells had an undetermined antigen specificity.

The sequenced sample was CD4+ or CD8+ T cells sorted from blood, obtained in a trial of the OX40 agonist ivuxolimab. The chain joins TRBV19 to TRBJ2-1; D uncertain. The source of this sequence is an adult with an advanced solid tumor such as melanoma, head and neck, liver or kidney cancer. This CDR3 is CASSIPGPAGEQFF. The CDR3 DNA reads as TGTGCCAGTAGTATCCCCGGGCCGGCCGGTGAGCAGTTCTTC.